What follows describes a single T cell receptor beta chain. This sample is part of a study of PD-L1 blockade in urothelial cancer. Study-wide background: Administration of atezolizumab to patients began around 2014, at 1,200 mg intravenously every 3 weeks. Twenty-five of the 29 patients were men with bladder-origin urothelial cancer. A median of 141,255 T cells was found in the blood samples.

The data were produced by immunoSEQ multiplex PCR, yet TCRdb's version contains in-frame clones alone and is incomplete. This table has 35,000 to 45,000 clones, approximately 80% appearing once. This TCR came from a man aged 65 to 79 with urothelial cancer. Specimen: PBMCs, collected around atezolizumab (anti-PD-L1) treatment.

CDR3 protein: CASQGRIMNTEAFF. The CDR3 DNA follows: TGTGCCAGCCAGGGCAGAATTATGAACACTGAAGCTTTCTTT. The chain joins TRBV2 to TRBJ1-1; TRBD1 is a possible D gene (5 bases). There are 14 residues in the CDR3. From germline, CDR1 is SNHLY and CDR2 FYNNEI. Trimming left V 8 bases short and J 0 bases short, with 13 bases between.